The sequence of this T cell receptor beta chain was determined in a study of memory CD4+ T cells and cytomegalovirus serostatus (dated by TCRdb to between 2018 and 2021). At the level of the whole study: The roughly 33 healthy Belgian adults in the cohort included 9 who were CMV seropositive and 24 who were CMV seronegative. The study sequenced CD4+ memory TCRbeta repertoires of a Belgian cohort with known cytomegalovirus serostatus to replicate a published TCR-based CMV serostatus classifier.

Reading from cysteine to phenylalanine, the CDR3 counts 14 amino acids. The CDR3 DNA has 42 bases and is translated from base 1. V is cut by 6 bases and J by 0 bases, and the space between the germline ends is 9 bases. As encoded in the germline V gene, CDR1 is MNHEY while CDR2 is SVGAGI. General findings and caveats noted by the study authors: For CMV serostatus prediction, a median bootstrapped AUC of 0.95 was reached with the original framework, and a median bootstrapped AUC of approximately 0.92 was reached with a US-trained random forest. The results were interpreted as suggesting that the CMV-associated TCR signature is mostly present in the CD4+ memory repertoire. Only CD4+CD45RO+ memory cells were sequenced, in contrast to the original study, which included naive and memory CD4+ and CD8+ populations. On the Belgian cohort, the classifier based on the original framework reached a median bootstrapped AUC of nearly 0.96, with a 95% CI of 0.76-1.00. Of roughly 170 previously reported CMV-associated TCRbeta sequences, about 72 appeared in the CD4+ memory repertoires, each in one to five individuals.

Single viable CD3+CD4+CD8-CD45RO+ cells were sorted as memory CD4+ T cells on a FACSAria II. To determine CMV serostatus, a Roche Elecsys assay was used that detects serum IgG against CMV pp150, pp28, p38 and p52. Following thawing, total CD4+ T cells were enriched through positive selection using CD4 magnetic microbeads. The samples came from a separate study whose specific focus was interrogating the CD4+ T cell memory repertoire. Peripheral blood mononuclear cells were isolated and cryopreserved following standard operating procedures; serum was stored at -80 °C. Staining used CD3-PerCP (BW264/56), CD4-APC (RPA-T4), CD45RO-PE (UCHT1) and CD8-Pacific Orange (3B5) antibodies, with Sytox blue excluding non-viable cells. On this clone: Its recognized antigen is unknown. Base qualities are missing; no much larger clone stands one base away.

The Quick-DNA Microprep Kit was used to extract genomic DNA from the sorted cells. Amplification of TCRbeta DNA was done with the immunoSEQ hsTCRbeta kit, following the protocol from the manufacturer. An Illumina MiSeq instrument was used to sequence the TCRbeta libraries. Per the original workflow: Once out-of-frame sequences had been removed, approximately 2,000,000 distinct TCRbeta sequences were left, which works out to an average of about 66,813 per individual. Two values were used to score each individual: the count of some 150 previously reported CMV-associated TCRbeta sequences and the total count of productive distinct TCRbeta sequences. A beta-binomial model was reimplemented in Python, and scikit-learn random forests with default parameters were trained on US cohort data. Classifier performance on the Belgian cohort was summarized as median AUC with percentile confidence intervals over 10,000 bootstrap iterations. TCRdb took over this immuneACCESS table, retaining in-frame rearrangements with V and J assigned. Such tables are incomplete; in checked studies, under half of the missing clones stem from an unresolved V gene, and the remainder is unexplained. V and J calls and clone size come straight from that table; D and trimming were deduced from the DNA. The sample yields nearly 60,000 clones; about 81% were counted once. The ten largest make up 0.8% to 1.2% of the sample.

This TCR was sampled from an adult in good health and CMV-seronegative. Here the chain combines TRBV6-5 and TRBJ1-3, with an unclear D gene assignment. The sample taken for sequencing was memory CD4+ T cells from blood. The CDR3 region reads CASREDRSGNTIYF. The sequenced DNA is TGTGCCAGCAGAGAGGACCGCTCTGGAAACACCATATATTTT.